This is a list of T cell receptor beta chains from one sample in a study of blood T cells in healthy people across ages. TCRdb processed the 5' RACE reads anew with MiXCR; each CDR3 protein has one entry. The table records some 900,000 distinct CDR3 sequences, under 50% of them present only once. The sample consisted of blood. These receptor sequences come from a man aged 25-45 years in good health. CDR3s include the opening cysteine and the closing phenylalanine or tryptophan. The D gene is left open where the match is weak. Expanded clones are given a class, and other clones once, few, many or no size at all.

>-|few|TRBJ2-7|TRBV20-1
CSASTATSYEQYF
TGCAGTGCTAGTACAGCAACATCCTACGAGCAGTACTTC
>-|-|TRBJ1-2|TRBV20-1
CSARDSPRGGVNGYTF
TGCAGTGCTAGAGATTCCCCGCGCGGCGGAGTCAATGGCTACACCTTC
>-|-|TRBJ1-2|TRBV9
CASSVGEGIGGGYTF
TGTGCCAGCAGCGTAGGCGAGGGAATAGGAGGCGGCTACACCTTC
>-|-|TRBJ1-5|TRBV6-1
CASTEITGPSNQPQHF
TGTGCCAGCACCGAAATAACAGGGCCTAGCAATCAGCCCCAGCATTTT
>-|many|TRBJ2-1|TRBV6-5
CASSYNRAPNNEQFF
TGTGCCAGCAGTTACAACCGGGCCCCTAACAATGAGCAGTTCTTC
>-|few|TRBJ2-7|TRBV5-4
CASSLGSTSSYEQYF
TGTGCCAGCAGCTTGGGATCGACATCGTCCTACGAGCAGTACTTC
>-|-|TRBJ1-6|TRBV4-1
CASSQPVRGVNSPLHF
TGCGCCAGCAGCCAACCCGTCCGCGGGGTCAATTCACCCCTCCACTTT
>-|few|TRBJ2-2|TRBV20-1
CSATGESNTGELFF
TGCAGTGCTACCGGGGAATCGAACACCGGGGAGCTGTTTTTT
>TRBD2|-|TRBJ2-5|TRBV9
CASSTRGGAETQYF
TGTGCCAGCAGCACCCGCGGGGGGGCCGAGACCCAGTACTTC
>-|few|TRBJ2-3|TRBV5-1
CASSSPSGRVYTQYF
TGCGCCAGCAGCTCCCCTTCAGGTAGAGTCTATACGCAGTATTTT
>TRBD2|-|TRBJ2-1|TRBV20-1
CSARTSGGVQQFF
TGCAGTGCGCGGACTAGCGGGGGGGTGCAGCAGTTCTTC
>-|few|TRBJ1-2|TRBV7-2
CASRPGGLRGYTF
TGTGCCAGCAGACCCGGCGGGCTCCGGGGCTACACCTTC
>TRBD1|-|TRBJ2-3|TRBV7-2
CASSFLRDRGTDTQYF
TGTGCCAGCAGCTTTCTCCGGGACAGGGGCACAGATACGCAGTATTTT
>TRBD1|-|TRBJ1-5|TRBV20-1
CSARDPFGTGYLNSNQPQHF
TGCAGTGCTAGAGATCCGTTCGGGACAGGGTACCTCAATAGCAATCAGCCCCAGCATTTT
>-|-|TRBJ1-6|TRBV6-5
CASSYAGAPNSPLHF
TGTGCCAGCAGTTACGCCGGGGCACCAAATTCACCCCTCCACTTT
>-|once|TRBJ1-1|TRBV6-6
CASSYSSGLNTEAFF
TGTGCCAGCAGTTACTCGTCAGGGTTGAACACTGAAGCTTTCTTT
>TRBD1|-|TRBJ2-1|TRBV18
CASCTGPTGEYEQFF
TGTGCCAGCTGCACGGGCCCGACAGGGGAATACGAGCAGTTCTTC
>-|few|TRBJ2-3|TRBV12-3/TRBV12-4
CASTPGGAPDTQYF
TGTGCCAGCACCCCGGGGGGCGCGCCAGATACGCAGTATTTT
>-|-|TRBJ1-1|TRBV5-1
CASSHQPGQLRMGNTEAFF
TGCGCCAGCAGCCACCAACCCGGACAGCTTCGGATGGGGAACACTGAAGCTTTCTTT
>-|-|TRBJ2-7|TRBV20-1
CGARRGLDYEQYF
TGCGGTGCTAGGCGGGGCCTAGACTACGAGCAGTACTTC
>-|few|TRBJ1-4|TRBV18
CASSPPEARGGEKLFF
TGTGCCAGCTCACCACCGGAGGCCAGGGGAGGCGAAAAACTGTTTTTT
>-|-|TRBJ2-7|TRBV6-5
CASSYHYEQYF
TGTGCCAGCAGCTATCACTACGAGCAGTACTTC
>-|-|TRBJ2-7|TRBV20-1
CSARTTRYPLEQYF
TGCAGTGCTAGAACGACTCGATACCCCCTCGAGCAGTACTTC
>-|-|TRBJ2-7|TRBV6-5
CASSFLDSYEQYF
TGTGCCAGCAGTTTCTTGGACTCTTACGAGCAGTACTTC
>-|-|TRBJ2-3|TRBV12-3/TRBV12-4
CASRSESTDTQYF
TGTGCCAGCAGAAGCGAGAGCACAGATACGCAGTATTTT
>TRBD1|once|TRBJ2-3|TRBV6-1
CASSEWQGAFGTDTQYF
TGTGCCAGCAGTGAATGGCAGGGGGCTTTTGGCACAGATACGCAGTATTTT
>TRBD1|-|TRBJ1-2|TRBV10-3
CAISEQGEGYGYTF
TGTGCCATCAGTGAACAGGGGGAAGGGTATGGCTACACCTTC
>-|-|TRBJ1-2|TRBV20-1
CSARTGTGYGYTF
TGCAGTGCTAGAACAGGGACTGGGTATGGCTACACCTTC
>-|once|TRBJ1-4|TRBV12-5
CASGNPELGEKLFF
TGTGCTAGTGGCAACCCCGAACTGGGAGAAAAACTGTTTTTT
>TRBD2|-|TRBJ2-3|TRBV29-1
CSAASGTSDADTQYF
TGCAGCGCAGCATCCGGGACTAGCGACGCAGATACGCAGTATTTT
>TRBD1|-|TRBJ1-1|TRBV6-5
CACSGQGMNTEAFF
TGTGCCTGTTCCGGACAGGGAATGAACACTGAAGCTTTCTTT
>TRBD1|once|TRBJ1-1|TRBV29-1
CSILDRDNTEAFF
TGCAGCATCCTCGACAGGGATAACACTGAAGCTTTCTTT
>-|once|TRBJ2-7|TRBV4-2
CTSSQDMWGAYEQYF
TGTACCAGCAGCCAAGATATGTGGGGGGCCTACGAGCAGTACTTC
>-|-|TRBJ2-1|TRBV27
CASSFSGPPVIEQFF
TGTGCCAGCAGTTTTTCCGGGCCTCCGGTGATCGAGCAGTTCTTC
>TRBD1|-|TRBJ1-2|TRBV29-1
CSARPQGAEDGYTF
TGCAGCGCCAGGCCTCAGGGGGCTGAGGATGGCTACACCTTC
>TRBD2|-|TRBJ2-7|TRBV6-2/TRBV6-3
CASRGLAASYEQYF
TGTGCCAGCAGGGGACTAGCGGCCTCCTACGAGCAGTACTTC
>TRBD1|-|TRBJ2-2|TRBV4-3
CASSQDWAGGFGELFF
TGCGCCAGCAGCCAAGATTGGGCAGGGGGCTTCGGGGAGCTGTTTTTT
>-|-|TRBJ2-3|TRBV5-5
CASSLLVAGNPSTDTQYF
TGTGCCAGCAGTTTATTGGTGGCGGGGAATCCTAGCACAGATACGCAGTATTTT
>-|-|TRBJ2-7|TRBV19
CASSAGGETYNEQYF
TGTGCCAGTAGTGCAGGCGGGGAGACCTACAATGAGCAGTACTTC
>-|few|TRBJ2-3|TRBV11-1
CASSQRASAGGRDTQYF
TGTGCCAGCAGCCAGAGGGCTTCAGCGGGCGGACGAGATACGCAGTATTTT
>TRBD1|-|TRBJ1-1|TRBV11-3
CASSPPGQQAFF
TGTGCCAGCAGCCCACCGGGACAGCAAGCTTTCTTT
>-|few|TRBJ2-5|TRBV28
CASSLGRSLNEQYF
TGTGCCAGCAGTTTAGGCCGGAGTCTCAATGAGCAGTACTTC
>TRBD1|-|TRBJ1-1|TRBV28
CASSPHRGMNTEAFF
TGTGCCAGCAGTCCTCACAGGGGCATGAACACTGAAGCTTTCTTT
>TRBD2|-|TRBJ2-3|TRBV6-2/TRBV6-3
CASREAGGSDTQYF
TGTGCCAGCAGAGAGGCGGGAGGTTCAGATACGCAGTATTTT
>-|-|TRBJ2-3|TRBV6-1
CASSPKPGLSTDTQYF
TGTGCCAGCAGTCCGAAGCCCGGACTCAGCACAGATACGCAGTATTTT
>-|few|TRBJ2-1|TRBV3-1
CASSRRNEQFF
TGTGCCAGCAGCCGACGCAATGAGCAGTTCTTC
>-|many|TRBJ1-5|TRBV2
CASSDYLDDQPQHF
TGTGCCAGCAGTGATTATTTGGACGATCAGCCCCAGCATTTT
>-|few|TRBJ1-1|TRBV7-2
CASSLRVSAAFF
TGTGCCAGCAGCTTACGGGTATCTGCAGCTTTCTTT
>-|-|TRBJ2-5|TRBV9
CASSVAGSKYQYF
TGTGCCAGCAGCGTAGCGGGTTCAAAGTATCAGTACTTC